The present T cell receptor (beta chain) was sequenced within a study of lymphopenia after photon versus proton radiotherapy. Overall study results and limits: Survival link was tested only in deceased patients; proton benefit remains a possibility. Larger post-nadir TCR diversity loss correlated inversely with survival in deceased patients. Oligoclonal CD8+ Temra expansion after nadir drove photon patients' diversity drop. Proton therapy kept repertoires fairly stable, unlike photons, which gained effector/memory cells.

Concerning this clone: What it recognizes is unknown.

The data were produced by immunoSEQ multiplex PCR, yet TCRdb's version contains in-frame clones alone and is incomplete. Of tens of thousands of clones listed, around 83% are singletons. Losses at the gene ends were 4 bases for V and 7 bases for J; bases not matched to a gene: 5. This CDR3 region has 15 residues. The germline V gene has CDR1 SGHAT and CDR2 FQNNGV. The starting material was peripheral blood, obtained from a patient treated with photon-based radiotherapy. This chain uses TRBV11-2 with TRBJ2-7; the match to TRBD2 covers 15 bases. This TCR derives from a man aged 50 to 60 with gastric cancer. For the CDR3, the DNA is TGTGCCAGCAGCTCGCCCGGGACTAGCGGGAGGGAGCAGTACTTC. Its translation is CASSSPGTSGREQYF.